The 5 T cell receptor beta chains given below trace back to one sample, sequenced in a study of T cells in tumors after PD-1 blockade. Libraries were prepared by immunoSEQ multiplex PCR; TCRdb keeps only in-frame clonotypes and omits some of them. This sample has roughly 19,000 clones, with over 70% found just once. This specimen was PBMCs, taken after anti-PD-1 therapy. The receptors were gathered from a human donor with advanced basal cell or squamous cell carcinoma (not recorded which).

The CDR3 reads CASSLSGQPQHF. CDR3 coding DNA: TGTGCCAGCAGCTTGAGCGGTCAGCCCCAGCATTTT. The chain is built from TRBV5-6 and TRBJ1-5; D is uncertain. V was shortened by 1 base and J by 6 bases, with 5 bases between the two germline ends. The CDR3 has 12 amino acids. Per germline, CDR1 SGHDT and CDR2 YYEEEE.

The rearrangement uses TRBV7-9 and TRBJ2-7; D may be TRBD1 (6 bases). Trimming left V 3 bases short and J 4 bases short, with 16 bases between. The CDR3 is made up of 15 amino acids. The V gene's germline CDR1 is SEHNR and CDR2 FQNEAQ (reference sequence). CDR3 region: CASSFASAGEYEQYF. CDR3 sequence (DNA): TGTGCCAGCAGCTTTGCGTCGGCAGGGGAATACGAGCAGTACTTC. Variable domain in full (rest from reference TRBV7-9 and TRBJ2-7): DTGVSQNPRHKITKRGQNVTFRCDPISEHNRLYWYRQTLGQGPEFLTYFQNEAQLEKSRLLSDRFSAERPKGSFSTLEIQRTEQGDSAMYLCASSFASAGEYEQYFGPGTRLTVT.

The rearrangement uses TRBV2 and TRBJ2-7, with a possible D match to TRBD1 (5 bases). Between the trimmed V and J ends, which lost 11 bases and 0 bases, there was a span of 20 bases. There are 15 residues in the CDR3. Germline CDR1 reads SNHLY; CDR2 reads FYNNEI. This CDR3 reads CAGHGAGRISYEQYF. In DNA, the CDR3 is TGTGCCGGACACGGCGCAGGAAGGATCTCCTACGAGCAGTACTTC. The full variable domain, its missing parts supplied by reference TRBV2 and TRBJ2-7, is EPEVTQTPSHQVTQMGQEVILRCVPISNHLYFYWYRQILGQKVEFLVSFYNNEISEKSEIFDDQFSVERPDGSNFTLKIRSTKLEDSAMYFCAGHGAGRISYEQYFGPGTRLTVT.

The chain employs TRBV19 and TRBJ1-5; 8 nucleotides match TRBD1. The length of the CDR3 is 18 residues. CDR1 is LNHDA, CDR2 SQIVND, per germline (reference sequence). V dropped 6 bases and J dropped 0; count of bases not matched to a gene: 13. DNA for the CDR3: TGTGCCAGTAGGATCGGACAGGGCAGTACCAATAGCAATCAGCCCCAGCATTTT. It encodes CASRIGQGSTNSNQPQHF.

The genes are TRBV20-1 and TRBJ2-1; D gene uncertain. V was clipped by 5 bases and J by 5 bases, with 4 bases between them. Germline loops: CDR1 DFQATT, CDR2 SNEGSKA (reference sequence). There are 10 residues in the CDR3. The CDR3 spells CSALNNEQFF. In DNA form, the CDR3 reads TGCAGTGCTCTGAACAATGAGCAGTTCTTC.